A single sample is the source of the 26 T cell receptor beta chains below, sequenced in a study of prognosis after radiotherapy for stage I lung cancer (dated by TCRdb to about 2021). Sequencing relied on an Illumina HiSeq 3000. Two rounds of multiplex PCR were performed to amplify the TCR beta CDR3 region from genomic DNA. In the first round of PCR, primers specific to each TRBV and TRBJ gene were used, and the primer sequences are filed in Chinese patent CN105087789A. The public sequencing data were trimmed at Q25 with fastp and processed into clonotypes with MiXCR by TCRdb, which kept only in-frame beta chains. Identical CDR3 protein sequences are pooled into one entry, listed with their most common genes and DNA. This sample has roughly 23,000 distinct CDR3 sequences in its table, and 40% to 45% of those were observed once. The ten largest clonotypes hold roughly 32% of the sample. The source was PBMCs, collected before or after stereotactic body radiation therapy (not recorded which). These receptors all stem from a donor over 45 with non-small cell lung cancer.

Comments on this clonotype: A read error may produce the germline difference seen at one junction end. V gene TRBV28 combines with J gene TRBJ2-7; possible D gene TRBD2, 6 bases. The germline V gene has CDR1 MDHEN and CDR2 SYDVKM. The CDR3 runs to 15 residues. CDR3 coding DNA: TGTGCCAGTAGTTTACTAGCACTAGGGTTAGGAGAGCAGTACTTC. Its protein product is CASSLLALGLGEQYF.

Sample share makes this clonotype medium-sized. The CDR3 is CATSGLAGVGEQYF. In DNA form, the CDR3 reads TGTGCCACTTCAGGACTAGCGGGAGTGGGCGAGCAGTACTTC. The chain uses TRBV6-1 and TRBJ2-7; TRBD2 matches 13 bases. The CDR3 has 14 amino acids. With V trimmed by 10 bases and J by 6 bases, 9 bases remained unmatched. The germline CDR1 and CDR2 sequences are MNHNS and SASEGT.

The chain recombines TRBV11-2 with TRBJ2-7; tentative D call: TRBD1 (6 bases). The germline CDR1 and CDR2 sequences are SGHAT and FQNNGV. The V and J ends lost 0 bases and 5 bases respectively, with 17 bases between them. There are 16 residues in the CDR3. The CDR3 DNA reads TGTGCCAGCAGCTTAGATAACTCAGGGGTCCCCAACGAGCAGTACTTC. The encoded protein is CASSLDNSGVPNEQYF.

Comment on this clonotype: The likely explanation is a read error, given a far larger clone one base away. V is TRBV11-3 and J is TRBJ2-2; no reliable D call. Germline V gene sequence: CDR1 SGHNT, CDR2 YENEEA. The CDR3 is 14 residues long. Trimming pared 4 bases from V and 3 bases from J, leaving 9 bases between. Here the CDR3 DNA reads TGTGCCAGCAGCTATTTCGAGGACACCGGGGAGCTGTTTTTT. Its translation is CASSYFEDTGELFF.

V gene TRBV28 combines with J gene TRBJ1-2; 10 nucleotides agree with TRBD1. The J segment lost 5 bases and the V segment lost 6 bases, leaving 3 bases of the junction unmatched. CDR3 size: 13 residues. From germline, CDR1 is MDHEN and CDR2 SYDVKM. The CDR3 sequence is CASRRTGGYGYTF. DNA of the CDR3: TGTGCCAGCAGGAGGACAGGGGGATATGGCTACACCTTC.

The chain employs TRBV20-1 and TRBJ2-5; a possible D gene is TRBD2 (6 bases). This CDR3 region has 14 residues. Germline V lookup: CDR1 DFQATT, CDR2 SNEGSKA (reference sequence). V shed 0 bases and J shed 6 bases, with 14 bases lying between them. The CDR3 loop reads CSARDALAGKTQYF. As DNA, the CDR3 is TGCAGTGCTAGAGATGCACTAGCAGGAAAGACCCAGTACTTC.

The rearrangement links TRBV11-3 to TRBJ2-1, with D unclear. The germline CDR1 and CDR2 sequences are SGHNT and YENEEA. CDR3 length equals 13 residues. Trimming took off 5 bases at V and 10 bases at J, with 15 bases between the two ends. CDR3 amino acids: CASSPDRFREQFF. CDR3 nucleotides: TGTGCCAGCAGCCCCGACCGGTTCCGGGAGCAGTTCTTC.

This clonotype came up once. CDR3 nucleotides: TGTGCCAGCAGTTTTCTCTCAGGCACAGATACGCAGTATTTT. This codes for CASSFLSGTDTQYF. This chain connects TRBV28 to TRBJ2-3; unclear D gene. The CDR3 is 14 residues long. The germline gives CDR1 MDHEN, CDR2 SYDVKM. The germline V and J ends were trimmed by 3 bases and 1 base, with 8 bases remaining between them.

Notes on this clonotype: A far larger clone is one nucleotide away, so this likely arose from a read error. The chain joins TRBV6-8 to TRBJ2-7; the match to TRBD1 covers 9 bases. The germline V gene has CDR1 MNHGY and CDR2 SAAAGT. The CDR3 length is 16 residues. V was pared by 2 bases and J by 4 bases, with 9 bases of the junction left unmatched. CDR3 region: CASSYSRDRVLYEQYF. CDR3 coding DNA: TGTGCCAGCAGTTACAGCAGGGACAGGGTGCTTTACGAGCAGTACTTC.

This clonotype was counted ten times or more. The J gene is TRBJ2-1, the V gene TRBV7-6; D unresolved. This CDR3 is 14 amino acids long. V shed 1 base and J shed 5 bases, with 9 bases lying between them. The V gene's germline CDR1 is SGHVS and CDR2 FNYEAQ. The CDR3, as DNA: TGTGCCAGCAGCTTAGGGCGAAGAGACAATGAGCAGTTCTTC. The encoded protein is CASSLGRRDNEQFF.

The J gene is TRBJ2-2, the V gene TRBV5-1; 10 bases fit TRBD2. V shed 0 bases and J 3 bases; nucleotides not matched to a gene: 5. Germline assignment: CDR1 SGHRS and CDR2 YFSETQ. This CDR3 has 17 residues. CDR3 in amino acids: CASSLALAGEYTGELFF. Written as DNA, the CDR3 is TGCGCCAGCAGCTTGGCTCTAGCGGGAGAATACACCGGGGAGCTGTTTTTT.

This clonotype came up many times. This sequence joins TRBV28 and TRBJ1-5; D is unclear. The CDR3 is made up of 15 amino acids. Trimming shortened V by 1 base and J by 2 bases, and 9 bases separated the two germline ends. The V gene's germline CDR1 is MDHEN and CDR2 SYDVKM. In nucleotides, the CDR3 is TGTGCCAGCAGTTTATTATCCGGCGGCAATCAGCCCCAGCATTTT. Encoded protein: CASSLLSGGNQPQHF.

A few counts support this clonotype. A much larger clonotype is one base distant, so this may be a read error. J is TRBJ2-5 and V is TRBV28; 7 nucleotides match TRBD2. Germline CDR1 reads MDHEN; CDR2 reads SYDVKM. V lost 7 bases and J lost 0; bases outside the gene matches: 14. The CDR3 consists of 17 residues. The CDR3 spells CASKVAGNHVYQETQYF. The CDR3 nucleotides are TGTGCCAGCAAGGTAGCGGGCAACCACGTCTACCAAGAGACCCAGTACTTC.

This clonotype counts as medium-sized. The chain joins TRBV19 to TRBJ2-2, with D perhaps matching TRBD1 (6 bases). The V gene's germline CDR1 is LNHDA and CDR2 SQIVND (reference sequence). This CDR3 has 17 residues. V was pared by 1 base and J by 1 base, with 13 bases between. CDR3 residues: CASSIAAGAMNTGELFF. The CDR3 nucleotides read TGTGCCAGTAGTATAGCGGCAGGGGCAATGAACACCGGGGAGCTGTTTTTT.

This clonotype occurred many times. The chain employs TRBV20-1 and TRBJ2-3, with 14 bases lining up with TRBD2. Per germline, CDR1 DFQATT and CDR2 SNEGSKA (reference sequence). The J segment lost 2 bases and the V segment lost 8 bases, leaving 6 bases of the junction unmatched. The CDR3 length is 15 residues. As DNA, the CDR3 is TGCAGTCCCGGGACTAGCGGGAGTTACACAGATACGCAGTATTTT. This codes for CSPGTSGSYTDTQYF.

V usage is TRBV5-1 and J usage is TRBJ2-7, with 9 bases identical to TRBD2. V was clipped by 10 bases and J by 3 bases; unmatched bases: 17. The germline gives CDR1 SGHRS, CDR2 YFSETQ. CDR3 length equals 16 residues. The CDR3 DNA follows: TGCGCCTCTCAACCCACTGGGCTAGCGGGAATCTACGAGCAGTACTTC. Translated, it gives CASQPTGLAGIYEQYF.

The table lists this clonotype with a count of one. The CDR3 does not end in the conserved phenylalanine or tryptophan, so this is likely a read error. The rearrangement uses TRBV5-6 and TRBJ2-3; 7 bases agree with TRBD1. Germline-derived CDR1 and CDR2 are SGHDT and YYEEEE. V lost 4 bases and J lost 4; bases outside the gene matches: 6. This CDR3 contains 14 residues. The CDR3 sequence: CASSPGTVSDTQYL. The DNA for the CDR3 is TGTGCCAGCAGCCCCGGGACAGTGTCAGATACGCAGTATCTT.

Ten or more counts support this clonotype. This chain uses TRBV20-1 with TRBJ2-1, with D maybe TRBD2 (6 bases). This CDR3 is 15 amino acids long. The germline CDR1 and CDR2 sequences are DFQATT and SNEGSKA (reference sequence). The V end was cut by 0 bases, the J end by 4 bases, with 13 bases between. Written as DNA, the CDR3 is TGCAGTGCTAGAGATACCAGCGGGTTTTACAATGAGCAGTTCTTC. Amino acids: CSARDTSGFYNEQFF.

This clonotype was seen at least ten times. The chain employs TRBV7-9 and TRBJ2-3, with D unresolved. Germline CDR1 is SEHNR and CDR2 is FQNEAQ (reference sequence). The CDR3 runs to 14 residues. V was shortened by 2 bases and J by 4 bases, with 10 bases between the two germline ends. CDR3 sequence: CASSLPPGSDTQYF. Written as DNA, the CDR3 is TGTGCCAGCAGCTTACCCCCGGGTTCAGATACGCAGTATTTT.

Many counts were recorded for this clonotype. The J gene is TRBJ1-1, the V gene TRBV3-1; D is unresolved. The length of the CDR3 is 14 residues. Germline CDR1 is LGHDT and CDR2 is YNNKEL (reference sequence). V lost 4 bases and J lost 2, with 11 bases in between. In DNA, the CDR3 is TGTGCCAGCAGCCTGACGGGAAGTAACACTGAAGCTTTCTTT. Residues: CASSLTGSNTEAFF.

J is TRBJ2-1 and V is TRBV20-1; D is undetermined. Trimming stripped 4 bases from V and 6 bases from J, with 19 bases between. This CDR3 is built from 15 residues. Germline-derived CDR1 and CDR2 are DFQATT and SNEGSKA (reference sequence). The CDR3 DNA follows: TGCAGTGCTAAGGGCTGGGGTGTTGGTATCAATGAGCAGTTCTTC. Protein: CSAKGWGVGINEQFF.

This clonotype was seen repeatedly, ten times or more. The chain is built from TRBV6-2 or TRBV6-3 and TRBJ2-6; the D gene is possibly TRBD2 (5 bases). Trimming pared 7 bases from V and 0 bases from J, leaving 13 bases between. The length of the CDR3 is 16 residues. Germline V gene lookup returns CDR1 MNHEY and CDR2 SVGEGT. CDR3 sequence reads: CASTLLRVSGANVLTF. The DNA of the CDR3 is TGTGCCAGCACCCTACTGCGGGTCTCTGGGGCCAACGTCCTGACTTTC.

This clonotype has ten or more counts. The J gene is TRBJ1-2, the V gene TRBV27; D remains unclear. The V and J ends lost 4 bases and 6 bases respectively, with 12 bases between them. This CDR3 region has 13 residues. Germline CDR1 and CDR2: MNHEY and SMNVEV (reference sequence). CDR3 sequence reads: CASSSGFMNGYTF. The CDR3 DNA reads TGTGCCAGCAGTTCCGGATTCATGAATGGCTACACCTTC.

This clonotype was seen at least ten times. The CDR3 coding sequence is TGTGCCAGCAGCTTAGGAAGCGGTACCTCCTACGAGCAGTACTTC. Amino acids: CASSLGSGTSYEQYF. The rearrangement joins TRBV7-3 to TRBJ2-7, with D maybe TRBD2 (5 bases). The V end was cut by 2 bases, the J end by 0 bases, with 11 bases between. CDR1 and CDR2 from the germline V gene are SGHTA and FQGTGA. The CDR3 runs to 15 residues.

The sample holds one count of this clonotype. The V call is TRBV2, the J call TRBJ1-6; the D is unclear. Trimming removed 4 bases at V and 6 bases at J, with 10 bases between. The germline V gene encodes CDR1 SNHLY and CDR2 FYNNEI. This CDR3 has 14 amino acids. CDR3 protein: CASSVGPVNSPLHF. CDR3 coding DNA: TGTGCCAGCAGTGTTGGTCCAGTTAATTCACCCCTCCACTTT.

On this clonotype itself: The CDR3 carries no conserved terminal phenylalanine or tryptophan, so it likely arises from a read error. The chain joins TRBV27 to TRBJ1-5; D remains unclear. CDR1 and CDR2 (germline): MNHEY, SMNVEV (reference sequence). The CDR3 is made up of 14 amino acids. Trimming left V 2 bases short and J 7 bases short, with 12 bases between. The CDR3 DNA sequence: TGTGCCAGCAGTTTACGGGCATGGGAGCAGCCCCAGCATTCT. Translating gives CASSLRAWEQPQHS.